This T cell receptor (beta chain) emerged from a study of Graves' ophthalmopathy and Graves' hyperthyroidism. Overall study results and limits: For separating ophthalmopathy from stable hyperthyroidism, a 13-signature model gave approximately 90% sensitivity and roughly 83% specificity. The model achieved 55% to 71% sensitivity and about 76% specificity for ophthalmopathy progression. Thyroid clonotypes that were expanded above 0.001 frequency mostly also appeared in blood.

This clonotype was counted at least ten times. The antigen remains unidentified. The term stable hyperthyroidism indicated an absence of ophthalmopathy within 18 months of follow-up. Amplifying from RNA transcripts, the study obtained TCR beta CDR3 regions. After a first-round RT-PCR with HTBI primers, a second-round multiplex PCR was run. TCRdb redid the calling of the multiplex PCR reads with MiXCR, one entry per CDR3 protein. The sample carries over 500,000 distinct CDR3 sequences, 22% recorded once. Germline values: CDR1 ENHRY, CDR2 SYGVKD. The CDR3 consists of 16 residues. The V and J ends lost 4 bases and 3 bases respectively, with 19 bases between them.

The receptor was isolated from a woman under 30 with stable Graves' hyperthyroidism. Some clones in this sample may be carry-over from other donors' samples. V and J are TRBV10-3 and TRBJ2-7, with D possibly being TRBD1 (6 bases). The sequencing sample was made of peripheral blood. CDR3 nucleotide sequence: TGTGCCATCAGTGTTAGGCAGGGGAAACTCTTCTACGAGCAGTACTTC. Its protein is CAISVRQGKLFYEQYF.